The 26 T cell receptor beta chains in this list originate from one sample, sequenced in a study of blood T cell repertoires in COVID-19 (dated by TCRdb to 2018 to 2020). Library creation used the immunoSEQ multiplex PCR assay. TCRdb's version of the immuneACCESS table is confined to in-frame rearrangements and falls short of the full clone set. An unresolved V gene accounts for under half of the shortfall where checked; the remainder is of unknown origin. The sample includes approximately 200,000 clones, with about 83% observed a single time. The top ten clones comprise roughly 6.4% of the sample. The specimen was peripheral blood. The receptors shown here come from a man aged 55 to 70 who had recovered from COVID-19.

CDR3 in amino acids: CASSQDGTGARTQYF. CDR3 bases: TGCGCCAGCAGCCAAGATGGGACAGGGGCCCGGACCCAGTACTTC. The chain has TRBV4-3 and TRBJ2-5; 10 bases fit TRBD1. J lost 7 bases, V lost 0 bases, and 5 bases had no gene match. The CDR3 sequence is 15 residues long. The germline V gene has CDR1 LGHNA and CDR2 YSLEER.

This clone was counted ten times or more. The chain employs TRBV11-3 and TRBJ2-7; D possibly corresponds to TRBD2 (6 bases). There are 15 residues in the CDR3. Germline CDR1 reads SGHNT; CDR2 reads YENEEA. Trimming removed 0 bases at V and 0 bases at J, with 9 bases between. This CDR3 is CASSLEAGSSYEQYF. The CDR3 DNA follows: TGTGCCAGCAGCTTAGAGGCGGGGAGCTCCTACGAGCAGTACTTC. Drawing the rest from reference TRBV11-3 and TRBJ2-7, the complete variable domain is EAGVVQSPRYKIIEKKQPVAFWCNPISGHNTLYWYLQNLGQGPELLIRYENEEAVDDSQLPKDRFSAERLKGVDSTLKIQPAELGDSAVYLCASSLEAGSSYEQYFGPGTRLTVT.

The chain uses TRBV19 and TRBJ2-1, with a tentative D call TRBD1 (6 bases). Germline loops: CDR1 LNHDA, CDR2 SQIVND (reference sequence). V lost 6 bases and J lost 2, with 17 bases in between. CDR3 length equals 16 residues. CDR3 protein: CASRESTGSPYNEQFF. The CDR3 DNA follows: TGTGCCAGTAGGGAGAGTACAGGGTCCCCCTACAATGAGCAGTTCTTC.

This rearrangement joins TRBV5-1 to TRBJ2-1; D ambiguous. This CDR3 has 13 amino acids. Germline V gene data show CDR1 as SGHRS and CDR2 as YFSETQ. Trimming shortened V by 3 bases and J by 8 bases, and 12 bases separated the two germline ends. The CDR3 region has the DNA TGCGCCAGCAGCTCCAGAGCGTCGGATGAGCAGTTCTTC. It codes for CASSSRASDEQFF.

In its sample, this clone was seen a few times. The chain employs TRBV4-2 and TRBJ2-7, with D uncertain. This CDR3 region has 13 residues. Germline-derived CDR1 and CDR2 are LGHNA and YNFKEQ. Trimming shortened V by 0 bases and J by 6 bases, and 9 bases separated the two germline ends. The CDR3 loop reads CASSQDYSSEQYF. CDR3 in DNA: TGTGCCAGCAGCCAAGATTACAGCTCCGAGCAGTACTTC.

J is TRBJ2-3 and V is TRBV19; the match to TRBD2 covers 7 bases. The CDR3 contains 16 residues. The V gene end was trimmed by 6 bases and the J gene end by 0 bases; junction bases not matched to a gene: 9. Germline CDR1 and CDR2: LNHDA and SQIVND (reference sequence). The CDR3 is CASRHAGASSTDTQYF. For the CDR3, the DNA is TGTGCCAGTAGGCACGCGGGAGCGTCAAGCACAGATACGCAGTATTTT.

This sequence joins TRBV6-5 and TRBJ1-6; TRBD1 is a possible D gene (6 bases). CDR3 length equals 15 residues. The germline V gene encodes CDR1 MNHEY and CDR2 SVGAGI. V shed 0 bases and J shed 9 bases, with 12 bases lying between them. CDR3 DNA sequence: TGTGCCAGCAGTTACTCGCTGGGGGCGGGTTCACCCCTCCACTTT. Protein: CASSYSLGAGSPLHF.

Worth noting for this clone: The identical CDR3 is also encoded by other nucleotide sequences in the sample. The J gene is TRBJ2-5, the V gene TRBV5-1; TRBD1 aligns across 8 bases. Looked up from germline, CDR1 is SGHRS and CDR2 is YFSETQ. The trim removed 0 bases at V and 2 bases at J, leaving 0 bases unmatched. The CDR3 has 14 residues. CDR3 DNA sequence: TGCGCCAGCAGCTTGGGACAGGGGCAAGAGACCCAGTACTTC. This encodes CASSLGQGQETQYF.

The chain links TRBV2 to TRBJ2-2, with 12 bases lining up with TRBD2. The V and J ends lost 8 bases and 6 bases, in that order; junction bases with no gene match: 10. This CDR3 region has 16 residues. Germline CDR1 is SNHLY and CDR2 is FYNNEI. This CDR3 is CASSSGRAEYSGELFF. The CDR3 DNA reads TGTGCCAGCTCTAGCGGGAGGGCCGAATATTCCGGGGAGCTGTTTTTT.

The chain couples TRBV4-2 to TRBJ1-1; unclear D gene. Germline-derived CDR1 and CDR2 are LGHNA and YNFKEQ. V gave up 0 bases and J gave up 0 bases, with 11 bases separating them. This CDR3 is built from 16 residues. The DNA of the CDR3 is TGTGCCAGCAGCCAAGATTATGCCAGGATGAACACTGAAGCTTTCTTT. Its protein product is CASSQDYARMNTEAFF.

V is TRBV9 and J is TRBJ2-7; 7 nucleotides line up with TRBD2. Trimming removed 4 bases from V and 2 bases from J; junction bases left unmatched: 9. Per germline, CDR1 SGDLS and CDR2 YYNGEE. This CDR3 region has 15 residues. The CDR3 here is CASSPPHGGTYEQYF. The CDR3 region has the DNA TGTGCCAGCAGCCCTCCTCACGGGGGGACCTACGAGCAGTACTTC.

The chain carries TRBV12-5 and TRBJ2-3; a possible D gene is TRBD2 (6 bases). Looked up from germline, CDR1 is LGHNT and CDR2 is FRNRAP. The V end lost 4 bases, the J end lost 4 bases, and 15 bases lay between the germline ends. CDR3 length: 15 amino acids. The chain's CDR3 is CASGYGGAGPDTQYF. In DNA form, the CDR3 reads TGTGCTAGTGGTTACGGAGGGGCCGGCCCAGATACGCAGTATTTT.

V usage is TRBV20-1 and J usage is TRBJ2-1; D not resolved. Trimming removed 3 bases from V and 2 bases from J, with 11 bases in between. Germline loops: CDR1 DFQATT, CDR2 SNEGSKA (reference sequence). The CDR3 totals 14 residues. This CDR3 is CSASGRSPYNEQFF. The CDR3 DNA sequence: TGCAGTGCTAGTGGGCGGAGTCCCTACAATGAGCAGTTCTTC.

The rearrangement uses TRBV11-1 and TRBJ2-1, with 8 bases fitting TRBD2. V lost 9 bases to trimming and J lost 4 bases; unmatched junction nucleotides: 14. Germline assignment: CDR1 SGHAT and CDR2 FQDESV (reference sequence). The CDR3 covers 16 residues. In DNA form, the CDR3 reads TGTGCCAGTCTGTCCCCCGGGGGGGCAAGTTACAATGAGCAGTTCTTC. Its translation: CASLSPGGASYNEQFF.

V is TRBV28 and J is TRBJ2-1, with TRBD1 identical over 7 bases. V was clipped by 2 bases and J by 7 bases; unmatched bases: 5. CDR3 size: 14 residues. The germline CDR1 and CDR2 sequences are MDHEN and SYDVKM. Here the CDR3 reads CASSLEDRVNEQFF. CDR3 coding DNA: TGTGCCAGCAGTTTAGAAGACAGGGTTAATGAGCAGTTCTTC.

The CDR3 reads CATLEGNTQYF. The CDR3 DNA follows: TGTGCCACCCTGGAGGGGAATACGCAGTATTTT. This chain joins TRBV6-5 and TRBJ2-3; D possibly corresponds to TRBD2 (6 bases). The CDR3 extends over 11 amino acids. The V end lost 10 bases, the J end lost 7 bases, and 12 bases lay between the germline ends. Germline loops: CDR1 MNHEY, CDR2 SVGAGI.

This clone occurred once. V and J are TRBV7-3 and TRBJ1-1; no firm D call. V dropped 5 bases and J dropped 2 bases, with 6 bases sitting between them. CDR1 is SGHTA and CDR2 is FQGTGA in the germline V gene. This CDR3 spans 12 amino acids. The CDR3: CASSKQNTEAFF. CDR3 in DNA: TGTGCCAGCAGCAAACAAAACACTGAAGCTTTCTTT.

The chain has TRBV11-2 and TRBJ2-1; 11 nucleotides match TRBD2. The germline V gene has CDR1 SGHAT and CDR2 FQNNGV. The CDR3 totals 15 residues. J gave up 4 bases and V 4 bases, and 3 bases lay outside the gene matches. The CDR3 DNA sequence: TGTGCCAGCAGCTCTCGACTAGCGGGATACAATGAGCAGTTCTTC. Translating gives CASSSRLAGYNEQFF.

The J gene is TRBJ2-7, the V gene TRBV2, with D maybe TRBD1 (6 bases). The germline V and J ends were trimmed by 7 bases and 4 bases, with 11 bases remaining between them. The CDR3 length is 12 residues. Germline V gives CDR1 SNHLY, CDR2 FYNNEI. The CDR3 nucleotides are TGTGCCAGCACTTTACAGGGATACGAGCAGTACTTC. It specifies CASTLQGYEQYF.

CDR3 residues: CASSGGEGEQFF. In DNA form, the CDR3 reads TGTGCCAGCAGCGGGGGGGAGGGTGAGCAGTTCTTC. This sequence joins TRBV7-3 and TRBJ2-1; 7 nucleotides match TRBD2. V lost 5 bases and J lost 9; bases outside the gene matches: 4. CDR1 is SGHTA, CDR2 FQGTGA, per germline. CDR3 length: 12 residues.

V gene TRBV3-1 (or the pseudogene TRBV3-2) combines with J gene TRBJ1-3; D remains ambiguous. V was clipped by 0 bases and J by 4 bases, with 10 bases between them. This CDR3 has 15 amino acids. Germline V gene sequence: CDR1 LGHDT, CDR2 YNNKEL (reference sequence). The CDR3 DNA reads TGTGCCAGCAGCCAAGAGGGAGGGTACGGAAACACCATATATTTT. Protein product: CASSQEGGYGNTIYF.

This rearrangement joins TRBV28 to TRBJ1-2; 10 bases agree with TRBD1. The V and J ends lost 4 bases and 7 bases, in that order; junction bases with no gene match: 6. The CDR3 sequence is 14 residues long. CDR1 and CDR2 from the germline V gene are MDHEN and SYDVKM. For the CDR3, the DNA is TGTGCCAGCAGTTCGGGGACAGGGGTAGGTGGCTACACCTTC. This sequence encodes CASSSGTGVGGYTF.

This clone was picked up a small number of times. In DNA, the CDR3 is TGTGCCAGCTCATCCTGGACAGGGGGAGGAAGCAATCAGCCCCAGCATTTT. It codes for CASSSWTGGGSNQPQHF. V is TRBV18 and J is TRBJ1-5; 10 bases line up with TRBD1. The germline V gene has CDR1 KGHSH and CDR2 LQKENI. V lost 5 bases and J lost 1; bases outside the gene matches: 8. The CDR3 is 17 amino acids.

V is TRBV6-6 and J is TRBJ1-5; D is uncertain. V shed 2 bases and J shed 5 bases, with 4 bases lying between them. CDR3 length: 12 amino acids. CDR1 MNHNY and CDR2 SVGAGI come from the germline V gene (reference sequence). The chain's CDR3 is CASSYEHQPQHF. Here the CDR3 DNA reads TGTGCCAGCAGTTACGAGCATCAGCCCCAGCATTTT.

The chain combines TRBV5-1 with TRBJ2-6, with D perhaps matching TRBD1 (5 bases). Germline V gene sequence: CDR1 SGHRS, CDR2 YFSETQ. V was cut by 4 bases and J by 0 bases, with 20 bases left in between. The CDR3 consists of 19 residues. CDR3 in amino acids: CASSPDRWDVISGANVLTF. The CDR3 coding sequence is TGCGCCAGCAGCCCCGACAGATGGGATGTGATCTCTGGGGCCAACGTCCTGACTTTC.

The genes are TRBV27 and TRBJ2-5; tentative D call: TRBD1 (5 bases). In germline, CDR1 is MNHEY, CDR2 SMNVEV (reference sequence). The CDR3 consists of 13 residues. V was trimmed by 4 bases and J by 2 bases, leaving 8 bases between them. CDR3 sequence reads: CASSSGWQETQYF. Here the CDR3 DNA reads TGTGCCAGCAGTTCAGGGTGGCAAGAGACCCAGTACTTC.